A single sample gave rise to the 15 T cell receptor beta chains below, sequenced in a study of tumor-infiltrating lymphocytes in primary liver carcinoma. RNA and DNA were co-extracted from about 20-30 mg of unsorted bulk tissue. From roughly 470 ng total RNA, TCR beta cDNA was generated with a primer in the constant region. Three nested multiplex PCR rounds of slightly modified ARM-PCR generated TCR beta libraries. Two initial PCR rounds of around 10 cycles each paired TRBV1-TRBV30 forward primers with a C-beta reverse primer. In TCRdb, the multiplex PCR reads were re-called with MiXCR into one record per CDR3 protein. The sample has tens of thousands of distinct CDR3 sequences; over 60% are singletons. Material: liver tumor tissue from sampling region 4. The sample's subset: tumor region T4, right-lateral pole. These TCRs come from a middle-aged man with primary liver carcinoma and hepatitis B virus infection.

As regards this clonotype: This CDR3 fails to terminate in the conserved phenylalanine or tryptophan, so it likely reflects a read error. The rearrangement uses TRBV10-2 and TRBJ2-1, with no clear D. The CDR3 consists of 16 residues. The germline V gene encodes CDR1 WSHSY and CDR2 SAAADI. The CDR3 coding sequence is TGCGCCAGCAGTCTCACTACCCGGAGCTCCTACAATGATCAGTTCTTA. Amino acid sequence: CASSLTTRSSYNDQFL.

As for this clonotype: At one end the junction does not follow the germline gene, possibly because of a read error. The V gene is TRBV5-1, the J gene TRBJ2-1, with 8 bases lining up with TRBD2. This CDR3 has 16 residues. CDR1 and CDR2 from the germline V gene are SGHRS and YFSETQ. The CDR3 region has the DNA TGCGCCAGCATCTTGTATATAACGGGAGGGTCCGGTGAGCAGTTCTTC. Translated, it gives CASILYITGGSGEQFF.

Details on this clonotype: A much bigger clone sits one base away, suggesting this may be a read error. J is TRBJ1-1 and V is TRBV5-1; the match to TRBD1 covers 12 bases. CDR3 length: 16 residues. In germline, CDR1 is SGHRS, CDR2 YFSETQ. The CDR3 DNA sequence: TGCACCAGCAGCTTGGGGACAGGGGGCGCATGGACTGAAGCTTTCTTT. It yields the protein CTSSLGTGGAWTEAFF.

Worth noting for this clonotype: The CDR3 ends on some other residue instead of the conserved phenylalanine or tryptophan, so this is likely a read error. This chain connects TRBV11-2 to TRBJ2-1, with no clear D. The length of the CDR3 is 15 residues. Germline loops: CDR1 SGHAT, CDR2 FQNNGV. The DNA of the CDR3 is TGTGCCAGCAGCTTGGAACGTAGCTCCTACGATGAGCAGTTCCTC. This codes for CASSLERSSYDEQFL.

V usage is TRBV28 and J usage is TRBJ2-1, with a tentative D call TRBD2 (6 bases). Germline V gene lookup returns CDR1 MDHEN and CDR2 SYDVKM. CDR3 length: 15 amino acids. The germline V and J ends were trimmed by 4 bases and 3 bases, with 13 bases remaining between them. DNA for the CDR3: TGTGCCAGCAGTTCCCACGGGGGTATCTACAATGAGCAGTTCTTC. Translating gives CASSSHGGIYNEQFF.

A remark on this clonotype: Germline and junction disagree at one end, which may indicate a read error. The chain couples TRBV5-4 to TRBJ1-2; a weak D match, TRBD1 (5 bases). The germline CDR1 and CDR2 sequences are SGHNT and YYREEE (reference sequence). This CDR3 is 13 amino acids long. In DNA, the CDR3 is TGTGCCAGCGGCTTTCGGGGGAACTATGGCCACACCTTC. Its protein is CASGFRGNYGHTF.

This clonotype occurred once. It is likely a read error, because the conserved phenylalanine at the end of the CDR3 is missing. The chain combines TRBV5-5 with TRBJ2-7; 8 nucleotides line up with TRBD2. This CDR3 is 15 amino acids long. Trimming took 5 bases from V and 5 from J; bases not matched to a gene: 12. Germline V CDR1 and CDR2: SGHKS, YYEKEE (reference sequence). CDR3 residues: CASSPALIAGNEQYY. The DNA for the CDR3 is TGTGCCAGCAGTCCCGCACTGATAGCGGGAAACGAGCAGTACTAC.

V gene TRBV4-1 combines with J gene TRBJ1-1; D call uncertain. Germline loops: CDR1 MGHRA, CDR2 YSYEKL. Trimming stripped 1 base from V and 3 bases from J, with 9 bases between. This CDR3 spans 14 amino acids. The DNA for the CDR3 is TGCGCCAGCAGCCAAGTAAACTCGGACACTGAAGCTTTCTTT. Its translation is CASSQVNSDTEAFF.

With respect to this clonotype: The junction shows a germline mismatch at one end, possibly a read error. The V and J genes are TRBV7-8 and TRBJ1-6; no clear D gene. Germline assignment: CDR1 SGHVS and CDR2 FQNEAQ. The CDR3 extends over 14 amino acids. CDR3 in amino acids: CANSSNTGDSPLHF. The CDR3 region has the DNA TGTGCCAACAGCTCGAACACCGGTGATTCACCTCTCCACTTT.

As regards this clonotype: At one boundary the junction diverges from the germline segment, which might be a read error. Written as DNA, the CDR3 is TGTGCCAGGAGCTTGGGCGGAGGGGGTGGGGAGCTGTTTTTT. Encoded protein: CARSLGGGGGELFF. The chain combines TRBV5-5 with TRBJ2-2; possibly TRBD1 or TRBD2 for D (6 bases each). The CDR3 loop spans 14 amino acids. CDR1 SGHKS and CDR2 YYEKEE come from the germline V gene (reference sequence).

As regards this clonotype: At one end the junction does not follow the germline gene, possibly because of a read error. The genes are TRBV7-9 and TRBJ2-2; the D gene is possibly TRBD1 (5 bases). The germline gives CDR1 SEHNR, CDR2 FQNEAQ (reference sequence). The CDR3 sequence is 13 residues long. CDR3 region: CASRTGSTRELFF. The CDR3 nucleotides read TGTGCCAGCAGAACAGGAAGCACCAGGGAGCTGTTTTTT.

Details on this clonotype: A junction boundary mismatches the germline segment, possibly from a read error. The DNA of the CDR3 is TGTAGCAGCAGCTTAGACGGGTTCGCTAATGAAAAACTGTTTTTC. This translates into CSSSLDGFANEKLFF. This chain uses TRBV11-2 with TRBJ1-4, with no clear D. CDR1 SGHAT and CDR2 FQNNGV come from the germline V gene. The CDR3 length is 15 residues.

CDR3 bases: TGTGCCAGCAGTTTAGATAGGGGGCGCTCTCACAAGCAGTACTTC. Protein product: CASSLDRGRSHKQYF. The chain has TRBV28 and TRBJ2-7, with 7 bases identical to TRBD1. V was clipped by 2 bases and J by 8 bases; unmatched bases: 12. The CDR3 totals 15 residues. CDR1 and CDR2 from the germline V gene are MDHEN and SYDVKM.

For this clonotype: A much larger clone differs from this one at a single base, so this may be a read error. V is TRBV29-1 and J is TRBJ2-3; D remains ambiguous. Judging by the DNA end, TRBJ1-5 fits better; the J call may be wrong. CDR3 length: 12 residues. CDR1 SQVTM and CDR2 ANQGSEA come from the germline V gene. The CDR3 coding sequence is TGCAGCGTTGAGGCTCCAGGAGATACGCAGCATTTT. It specifies CSVEAPGDTQHF.

A remark on this clonotype: Because it lacks the conserved phenylalanine or tryptophan at the end, this CDR3 is likely a read error. This chain uses TRBV11-2 with TRBJ1-4, with D hard to call. CDR3 length: 16 amino acids. CDR1 SGHAT and CDR2 FQNNGV come from the germline V gene. Between the trimmed V and J ends, which lost 5 bases and 9 bases, there was a span of 22 bases. CDR3 in DNA: TGTGCCAGCAGCAAGACTCCAGAAGGAACAAATAAAAAACTGTTTTAT. Protein product: CASSKTPEGTNKKLFY.